This T cell receptor (beta chain) was obtained from a study of regulatory dendritic cells for organ transplantation. This table comes from immunoSEQ multiplex PCR, and its TCRdb copy is limited to in-frame clones, with some not included. The table lists approximately 22,000 clones, 85% to 90% of them singletons. Notes on the study in general: Regulatory dendritic cells appeared to expand memory CD8+ clones less than mature ones.

Germline V gene sequence: CDR1 SGHAT, CDR2 FQNNGV. The CDR3 is made up of 12 amino acids. V lost 6 bases, J lost 1 base, and 6 bases lay in between. Only one count was recorded for this clone. The antigen remains unidentified. CFSE-labeled sorted T cells met regulatory or mature dendritic cells for around 5 days. The TCR comes from a human donor in good health. The chain combines TRBV11-2 with TRBJ1-1, with D possibly being TRBD1 (6 bases). Input material: naive CD4+ T cells from blood cultured with dendritic cells. As to subset: CD45RA+ naive T cells. CDR3: CASRQGNTEAFF. In DNA form, the CDR3 reads TGTGCCAGCAGACAGGGGAACACTGAAGCTTTCTTT.